Shown below are 30 T cell receptor beta chains from a single sample sequenced in a study of technical replicates of blood from a handful of donors. Clones were sequenced by immunoSEQ multiplex PCR, and TCRdb holds only the in-frame ones, with some missing. The repertoire holds about 76,000 clones, with 85% to 95% as singletons. Sequencing input: T cells isolated from PBMCs. The receptors come from a human donor in good health.

The rearrangement links TRBV27 to TRBJ1-5, with TRBD1 identical over 8 bases. After removal of 5 bases from V and 4 bases from J, the junction contained 28 bases not matched to a gene. The CDR3 runs to 22 residues. The germline V gene encodes CDR1 MNHEY and CDR2 SMNVEV (reference sequence). CDR3 nucleotides: TGTGCCAGCAGTAAGGTCAGGGGGCGCCTCTGGGGGGGTACAGGGCTTAATCAGCCCCAGCATTTT. It encodes CASSKVRGRLWGGTGLNQPQHF.

The count of this clone is one. The genes are TRBV5-4 and TRBJ2-1, with 10 bases that match TRBD1. The V segment lost 1 base and the J segment 5 bases; nucleotides outside the gene matches: 15. From germline, CDR1 is SGHNT and CDR2 YYREEE (reference sequence). This CDR3 is 19 amino acids long. The CDR3 coding sequence is TGTGCCAGCAGCTTGCCGCTTCTGACAGGGGGCGAGTTGGACAATGAGCAGTTCTTC. It translates to CASSLPLLTGGELDNEQFF. The whole variable domain, remainder taken from reference TRBV5-4 and TRBJ2-1, is ETGVTQSPTHLIKTRGQQVTLRCSSQSGHNTVSWYQQALGQGPQFIFQYYREEENGRGNFPPRFSGLQFPNYSSELNVNALELDDSALYLCASSLPLLTGGELDNEQFFGPGTRLTVL.

This chain connects TRBV6-5 to TRBJ1-1, with no clear D. The CDR3 totals 12 residues. V lost 6 bases and J lost 7, with 12 bases in between. The V gene's germline CDR1 is MNHEY and CDR2 SVGAGI. The CDR3 loop reads CASRIPGDEAFF. DNA of the CDR3: TGTGCCAGCAGGATTCCGGGAGATGAAGCTTTCTTT.

The V and J genes are TRBV11-2 and TRBJ2-7; 7 nucleotides align to TRBD2. Germline values: CDR1 SGHAT, CDR2 FQNNGV. There are 17 residues in the CDR3. Germline trimming cut 0 bases from V and 7 bases from J; bases unmatched to any gene: 15. The CDR3 nucleotides are TGTGCCAGCAGCTTAGAATCCTGGGAGGGCGGTTTAGAAGAGCAGTACTTC. It codes for CASSLESWEGGLEEQYF.

The rearrangement joins TRBV19 to TRBJ2-5, with 8 bases matching TRBD2. Germline loops: CDR1 LNHDA, CDR2 SQIVND (reference sequence). The CDR3 totals 15 residues. Trimming at V came to 5 bases and at J to 0 bases, leaving 5 bases not matched to a gene. The CDR3 bases are TGTGCCAGTAGTTGGGCGGGAGGCGACCAAGAGACCCAGTACTTC. Translation: CASSWAGGDQETQYF.

This rearrangement joins TRBV10-3 to TRBJ2-7, with 8 positions matching TRBD1. V lost 5 bases to trimming and J lost 0 bases; unmatched junction nucleotides: 6. The CDR3 totals 15 residues. Germline lookup yields CDR1 ENHRY and CDR2 SYGVKD. The CDR3 sequence is CAISMDRASSYEQYF. CDR3 nucleotides: TGTGCCATCAGTATGGACAGGGCCAGCTCCTACGAGCAGTACTTC.

The chain has TRBV27 and TRBJ1-1; TRBD1 matches at 7 bases. The J segment lost 5 bases and the V segment lost 3 bases, leaving 18 bases of the junction unmatched. Germline values: CDR1 MNHEY, CDR2 SMNVEV (reference sequence). The CDR3 covers 18 residues. The CDR3 is CASSFSTIGGGALTEAFF. The CDR3 DNA sequence: TGTGCCAGCAGTTTTTCCACGATCGGAGGGGGCGCCTTGACTGAAGCTTTCTTT.

As to this clone: Other DNA variants within this sample encode the same CDR3. DNA for the CDR3: TGCGCCAGCAGCCAAGGGAGGGGCAATCAGCCCCAGCATTTT. Protein sequence: CASSQGRGNQPQHF. The genes are TRBV4-3 and TRBJ1-5; D remains ambiguous. Between the trimmed V and J ends, which lost 1 base and 2 bases, there was a span of 6 bases. The CDR3 is made up of 14 amino acids. CDR1 is LGHNA and CDR2 is YSLEER in the germline V gene.

The gene calls are TRBV6-4 and TRBJ2-2; perhaps TRBD1 as D (5 bases). V dropped 7 bases and J dropped 0 bases, with 9 bases sitting between them. The CDR3 totals 14 residues. Germline assignment: CDR1 MRHNA and CDR2 SNTAGT. CDR3 protein: CASTAGPNTGELFF. The CDR3 nucleotides are TGTGCCAGCACGGCAGGGCCGAACACCGGGGAGCTGTTTTTT.

V gene TRBV9 combines with J gene TRBJ1-2, with 8 bases identical to TRBD1. With 3 bases clipped from V and 0 bases from J, the junction kept 1 base outside the gene matches. Germline values: CDR1 SGDLS, CDR2 YYNGEE. The CDR3 consists of 14 residues. Here the CDR3 reads CASSATGANYGYTF. For the CDR3, the DNA is TGTGCCAGCAGCGCGACAGGGGCTAACTATGGCTACACCTTC.

The rearrangement uses TRBV5-1 and TRBJ2-2; tentative D call: TRBD2 (6 bases). Germline loops: CDR1 SGHRS, CDR2 YFSETQ. The germline V and J ends were trimmed by 2 bases and 1 base, with 6 bases remaining between them. CDR3 size: 14 residues. CDR3 in DNA: TGCGCCAGCAGCTTTAGCGGGAACACCGGGGAGCTGTTTTTT. This gives the protein CASSFSGNTGELFF.

The chain combines TRBV27 with TRBJ2-2, with 8 bases aligning to TRBD1. The ends lost 10 bases at V and 7 bases at J; junction bases unmatched: 17. Germline V gene lookup returns CDR1 MNHEY and CDR2 SMNVEV (reference sequence). The CDR3 runs to 16 residues. DNA for the CDR3: TGTGCCACCAAACTCTGGACAGGGACTTTTGGCGGGGAGCTGTTTTTT. Translating it yields CATKLWTGTFGGELFF.

The DNA for the CDR3 is TGTGCCAGCAGCTTAAATACGGGACTAGCGGGAGGTAATGAGCAGTTCTTC. It yields the protein CASSLNTGLAGGNEQFF. This chain links TRBV9 with TRBJ2-1; TRBD2 matches 15 bases. The CDR3 extends over 17 amino acids. The trim removed 4 bases at V and 7 bases at J, leaving 9 bases unmatched. Germline loops: CDR1 SGDLS, CDR2 YYNGEE.

This clone has more than one count but fewer than ten. J is TRBJ1-1 and V is TRBV7-6, with D maybe TRBD1 (5 bases). CDR1 and CDR2 (germline): SGHVS, FNYEAQ. Trimming cost V 5 bases and J 1 base, with 14 bases left between them. The CDR3 loop spans 15 amino acids. The chain's CDR3 is CASSPSWGPNTEAFF. DNA of the CDR3: TGTGCCAGCAGCCCATCTTGGGGCCCGAACACTGAAGCTTTCTTT.

The chain carries TRBV19 and TRBJ2-7; TRBD2 matches 9 bases. The CDR3 is 15 residues long. The V segment lost 3 bases and the J segment 3 bases; nucleotides outside the gene matches: 6. From germline, CDR1 is LNHDA and CDR2 SQIVND (reference sequence). The DNA of the CDR3 is TGTGCCAGTAGTATTGAGGCTAGCGGGATCTACGAGCAGTACTTC. Translated, it gives CASSIEASGIYEQYF.

V is TRBV7-9 and J is TRBJ1-1; 7 positions match TRBD1. Germline values: CDR1 SEHNR, CDR2 FQNEAQ (reference sequence). Trimming at V came to 8 bases and at J to 6 bases, leaving 6 bases not matched to a gene. The CDR3 covers 12 residues. DNA of the CDR3: TGTGCCAGCGCTCTAGACAGGGCTGAAGCTTTCTTT. This gives the protein CASALDRAEAFF.

This chain uses TRBV7-9 with TRBJ1-5; D not certain. The CDR3 is 13 amino acids. The V gene's germline CDR1 is SEHNR and CDR2 FQNEAQ (reference sequence). The V gene lost 1 base and the J gene lost 9 bases, with 10 bases spanning the gap. CDR3 DNA: TGTGCCAGCAGCTTAGAGCTAAATTCGCCCCAGCATTTT. This sequence encodes CASSLELNSPQHF. The complete variable domain, with remaining parts taken from reference TRBV7-9 and TRBJ1-5, reads DTGVSQNPRHKITKRGQNVTFRCDPISEHNRLYWYRQTLGQGPEFLTYFQNEAQLEKSRLLSDRFSAERPKGSFSTLEIQRTEQGDSAMYLCASSLELNSPQHFGDGTRLSIL.

The chain recombines TRBV6-4 with TRBJ1-4; D not certain. Trimming stripped 4 bases from V and 8 bases from J, with 11 bases between. Germline V lookup: CDR1 MRHNA, CDR2 SNTAGT. The length of the CDR3 is 13 residues. The CDR3 region is CASSVNRGEKLFF. In nucleotides, the CDR3 is TGTGCCAGCAGTGTTAACCGGGGAGAAAAACTGTTTTTT.

The rearrangement links TRBV30 to TRBJ1-5; D is uncertain. V lost 1 base, J lost 4 bases, and 11 bases lay in between. CDR3 length: 14 residues. Germline V CDR1 and CDR2: GTSNPN, SVGIG (reference sequence). The CDR3 DNA follows: TGTGCCTGGAGTGATCACAGCACTAATCAGCCCCAGCATTTT. It yields the protein CAWSDHSTNQPQHF.

The genes are TRBV28 and TRBJ2-7; 8 bases fit TRBD2. Per germline, CDR1 MDHEN and CDR2 SYDVKM. Trimming removed 3 bases from V and 4 bases from J; junction bases left unmatched: 20. This CDR3 comprises 19 residues. The CDR3 protein is CASSFLEAGAGVWGYEQYF. CDR3 nucleotides: TGTGCCAGCAGTTTTCTGGAGGCAGGAGCGGGAGTATGGGGGTACGAGCAGTACTTC.

This rearrangement joins TRBV6-1 to TRBJ2-5; D is possibly TRBD2 (6 bases). The CDR3 extends over 14 amino acids. The ends were cut back, 2 bases at V and 7 bases at J, with 14 bases in the middle. The germline V gene has CDR1 MNHNS and CDR2 SASEGT. CDR3 nucleotide sequence: TGTGCCAGCAGTGAAATCGGGACTCCTGGGACCCAGTACTTC. Protein: CASSEIGTPGTQYF.

The V call is TRBV10-1, the J call TRBJ2-1; D remains unclear. The germline gives CDR1 WNHNN, CDR2 SYGVQD (reference sequence). This CDR3 region has 14 residues. Trimming removed 2 bases at V and 9 bases at J, with 14 bases between. This chain's CDR3 is CASSEVLPCVEQFF. The CDR3 coding sequence is TGCGCCAGCAGTGAGGTACTTCCCTGTGTTGAGCAGTTCTTC.

The chain recombines TRBV4-3 with TRBJ2-7; 9 bases match TRBD2. CDR3 length: 15 amino acids. Germline-derived CDR1 and CDR2 are LGHNA and YSLEER. V trimming: 0 bases; J trimming: 4 bases; junction bases outside the gene matches: 4. CDR3 sequence: CASSQEASGTYEQYF. The CDR3 nucleotides read TGCGCCAGCAGCCAAGAAGCTAGCGGGACATACGAGCAGTACTTC.

This chain links TRBV11-3 with TRBJ1-1, with D uncertain. Germline V gene sequence: CDR1 SGHNT, CDR2 YENEEA. V was clipped by 6 bases and J by 1 base, with 12 bases between them. The CDR3 has 14 amino acids. In nucleotides, the CDR3 is TGTGCCAGCAGTGGAGTTCCCCAGAACACTGAAGCTTTCTTT. Protein sequence: CASSGVPQNTEAFF.

The chain uses TRBV19 and TRBJ2-7; TRBD1 aligns across 9 bases. There are 14 residues in the CDR3. V lost 7 bases and J lost 2; bases outside the gene matches: 6. Germline CDR1 reads LNHDA; CDR2 reads SQIVND (reference sequence). CDR3: CASTRTGAPYEQYF. CDR3 nucleotide sequence: TGTGCCAGTACCCGGACAGGGGCCCCCTACGAGCAGTACTTC.

This chain connects TRBV13 to TRBJ1-4, with no clear D. The length of the CDR3 is 13 residues. V was trimmed by 5 bases and J by 7 bases, leaving 11 bases between them. Germline-derived CDR1 and CDR2 are PRHDT and FYEKMQ (reference sequence). The CDR3 spells CASSGRGGEKLFF. The DNA for the CDR3 is TGTGCCAGCAGCGGCCGGGGAGGTGAAAAACTGTTTTTT.

J is TRBJ1-2 and V is TRBV10-3; tentative D call: TRBD1 (5 bases). This CDR3 is built from 12 residues. V was pared by 0 bases and J by 11 bases, with 10 bases between. Looked up from germline, CDR1 is ENHRY and CDR2 is SYGVKD. The CDR3 reads CAISESRGRYTF. The DNA for the CDR3 is TGTGCCATCAGTGAGTCGCGGGGGAGGTACACCTTC.

The CDR3 reads CASSLKPSRPPNEQFF. The CDR3 nucleotides read TGTGCCAGCAGCTTAAAGCCTAGCCGGCCTCCTAATGAGCAGTTCTTC. The chain is built from TRBV7-9 and TRBJ2-1; TRBD2 is a possible D gene (5 bases). The V gene's germline CDR1 is SEHNR and CDR2 FQNEAQ (reference sequence). The germline V and J ends were trimmed by 2 bases and 7 bases, with 18 bases remaining between them. The CDR3 contains 16 residues.

The gene calls are TRBV2 and TRBJ2-1; TRBD1 matches 8 bases. CDR1 SNHLY and CDR2 FYNNEI come from the germline V gene. The CDR3 runs 16 residues. V dropped 6 bases and J dropped 4; count of bases not matched to a gene: 11. CDR3 loop: CASSPGQASLYNEQFF. The DNA for the CDR3 is TGTGCCAGCAGCCCGGGACAGGCAAGTTTGTACAATGAGCAGTTCTTC. The full variable domain, completed using reference TRBV2 and TRBJ2-1, is EPEVTQTPSHQVTQMGQEVILRCVPISNHLYFYWYRQILGQKVEFLVSFYNNEISEKSEIFDDQFSVERPDGSNFTLKIRSTKLEDSAMYFCASSPGQASLYNEQFFGPGTRLTVL.

The chain is built from TRBV7-9 and TRBJ1-2; 9 bases map to TRBD1. V dropped 5 bases and J dropped 6; count of bases not matched to a gene: 10. The CDR3 totals 15 residues. CDR1 is SEHNR and CDR2 is FQNEAQ in the germline V gene (reference sequence). The CDR3 DNA reads TGTGCCAGCAGCACCACCGGGACAGGGCTCAATGGCTACACCTTC. Protein: CASSTTGTGLNGYTF.